The TCR beta chain under discussion was sequenced for a study of T cells after yellow fever vaccination (dated by TCRdb to about 2019). Concerning the study at large: Libraries from fractions with low cell numbers were prepared with the SMART-Seq v4 Ultra Low Input RNA kit. To track T-cell clones before and after primary and booster YFV17D yellow fever vaccination, bulk TCR alpha and beta repertoires were sequenced longitudinally. The cohort comprised two healthy male donors, one aged 18 to 29 and one aged 30 to 40 years. Bulk PBMC replicates and cell subsets were isolated from blood drawn at multiple timepoints before and after both primary and secondary immunization.

At least ten counts were recorded for this clonotype. It lacks a known antigen. No base quality values were provided; no much bigger clone lies one nucleotide off. V is cut by 2 bases and J by 4 bases, and the space between the germline ends is 10 bases. Its CDR3 holds 13 amino acids, cysteine through phenylalanine. CDR3 DNA only is kept here, 39 bases in frame from base 1. Sequences SGDLS (CDR1) and YYNGEE (CDR2) are obtained from the germline V gene. What the work shows at the level of the full study, not this receptor alone: Compared with the primary T-cell response, the secondary T-cell response was faster but weaker, reaching its peak on day 5 rather than on day 15. The study included only two donors, which limits how far the findings can be generalized. A small share of clonotypes occurred in both CD4 and CD8 compartments, likely arising from convergent recombination. After the booster, most of the clones that had expanded following primary vaccination were detected again (around 95% of CD4 and more than 85% of CD8), which suggests that memory was broadly maintained. Computational filtering was needed because FACS-sorted repertoires could contain abundant contaminating clonotypes from the bulk population.

TCR cDNA was synthesized by 5'RACE template switching, through which a universal primer site and unique molecular identifiers were introduced. Priming of cDNA synthesis was performed from both the TCR alpha and TCR beta constant segments. Libraries were amplified in two PCR steps, with sample barcodes and sequencing adapters added in the second step. Sequencing of the libraries was done on either Illumina HiSeq 2500 (2x100 bp) or NovaSeq (2x150 bp). Processing in the source paper ran as follows. MIGEC handled demultiplexing of reads and collapsing into UMI consensus sequences, while MiXCR performed V(D)J alignment. Using edgeR on replicate PBMC samples, clonotypes were called vaccine-responding if FDR was below 0.01 and the log2 fold change was above 5 up to day 15. Each bulk clonotype was labeled CD4 or CD8 based on which sequenced repertoire, CD4 or CD8, contained the clonotype at higher abundance. The public reads were reanalyzed by TCRdb: fastp trimming at Q25, MiXCR alignment, in-frame beta chains only. Identical CDR3 proteins give one entry, which carries the most common genes and DNA. These V and J calls originate from TCRdb's pipeline instead of the authors' own analysis. The sample table lists fewer than 450,000 distinct CDR3 sequences, less than 9.5% of them with a count of one. 17% of the sample rests with the top ten.

The treatment or condition tag for this specimen amounts to: live attenuated yellow fever vaccine strain. At each blood-draw timepoint, two biological replicates of bulk PBMCs were collected. A standard Ficoll-Paque protocol was used to isolate PBMCs from peripheral blood. RNA was extracted with TriZol from bulk PBMCs, CD4 and CD8 fractions, and dextramer-positive and dextramer-negative fractions. The sequencing used PBMCs, collected about 41 days after the first yellow fever vaccination. The chain couples TRBV9 to TRBJ2-7, with the D segment identity uncertain. This sequence originates from a man in his late teens or twenties who received the YFV17D yellow fever vaccine. The CDR3 loop reads CASSVTEGYEQYF. Read as DNA, the sequence is TGTGCCAGCAGCGTGACCGAAGGATACGAGCAGTACTTC.